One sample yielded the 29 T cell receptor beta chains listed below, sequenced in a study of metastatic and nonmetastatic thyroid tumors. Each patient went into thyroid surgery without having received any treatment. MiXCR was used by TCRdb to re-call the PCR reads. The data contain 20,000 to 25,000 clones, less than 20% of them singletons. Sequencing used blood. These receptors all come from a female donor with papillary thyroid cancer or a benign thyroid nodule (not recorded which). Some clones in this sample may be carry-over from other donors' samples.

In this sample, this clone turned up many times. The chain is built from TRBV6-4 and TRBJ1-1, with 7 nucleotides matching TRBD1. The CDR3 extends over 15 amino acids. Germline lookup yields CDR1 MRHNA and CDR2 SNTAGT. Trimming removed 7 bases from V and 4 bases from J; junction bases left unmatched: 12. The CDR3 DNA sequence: TGTGCCAGCAACCCTAAGGGGGCGGGGGTCACTGAAGCTTTCTTT. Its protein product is CASNPKGAGVTEAFF.

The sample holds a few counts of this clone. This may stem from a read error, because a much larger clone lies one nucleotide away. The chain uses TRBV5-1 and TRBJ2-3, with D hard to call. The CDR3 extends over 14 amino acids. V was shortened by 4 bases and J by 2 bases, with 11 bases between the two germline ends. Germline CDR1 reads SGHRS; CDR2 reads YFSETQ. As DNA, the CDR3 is TGCGCCAGCAGCATCCCGACCCCCACAGATACGCAGTATTTT. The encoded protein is CASSIPTPTDTQYF.

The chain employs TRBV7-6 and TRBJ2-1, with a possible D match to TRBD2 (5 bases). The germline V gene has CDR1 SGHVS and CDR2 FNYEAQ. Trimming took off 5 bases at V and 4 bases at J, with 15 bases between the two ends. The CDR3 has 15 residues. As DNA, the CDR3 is TGTGCCAGCAGCCCAGGCAGCGGCCCGTACAATGAGCAGTTCTTC. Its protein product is CASSPGSGPYNEQFF.

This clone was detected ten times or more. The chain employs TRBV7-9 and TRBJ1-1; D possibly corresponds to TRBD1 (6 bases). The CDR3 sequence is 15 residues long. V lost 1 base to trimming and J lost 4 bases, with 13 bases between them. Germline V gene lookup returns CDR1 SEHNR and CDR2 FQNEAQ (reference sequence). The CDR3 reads CASSLDREGVTEAFF. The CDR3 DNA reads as TGTGCCAGCAGCTTAGACAGGGAGGGTGTCACTGAAGCTTTCTTT.

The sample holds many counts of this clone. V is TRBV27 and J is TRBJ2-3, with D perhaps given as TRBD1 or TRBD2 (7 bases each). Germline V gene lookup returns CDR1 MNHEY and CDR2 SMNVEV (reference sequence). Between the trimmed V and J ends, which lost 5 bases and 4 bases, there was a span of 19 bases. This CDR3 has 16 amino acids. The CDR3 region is CASSPTGDYRSDTQYF. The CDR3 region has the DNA TGTGCCAGCAGTCCCACAGGGGACTATCGTTCAGATACGCAGTATTTT.

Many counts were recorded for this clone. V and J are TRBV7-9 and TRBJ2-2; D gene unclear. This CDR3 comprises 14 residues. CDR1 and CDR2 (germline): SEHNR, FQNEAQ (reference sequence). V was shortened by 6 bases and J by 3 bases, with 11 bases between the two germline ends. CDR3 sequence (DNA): TGTGCCAGCAGATCCCTCACGGACACCGGGGAGCTGTTTTTT. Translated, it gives CASRSLTDTGELFF.

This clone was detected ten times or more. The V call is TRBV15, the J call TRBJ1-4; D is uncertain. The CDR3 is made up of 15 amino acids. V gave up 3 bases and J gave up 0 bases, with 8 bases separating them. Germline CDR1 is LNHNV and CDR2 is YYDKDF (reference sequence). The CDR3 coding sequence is TGTGCCACCAGCAGTAGCCTTGCAACTAATGAAAAACTGTTTTTT. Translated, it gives CATSSSLATNEKLFF.

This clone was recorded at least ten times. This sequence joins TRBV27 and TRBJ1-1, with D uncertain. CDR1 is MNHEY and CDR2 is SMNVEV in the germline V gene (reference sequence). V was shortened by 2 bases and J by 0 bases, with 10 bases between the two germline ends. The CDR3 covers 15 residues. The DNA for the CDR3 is TGTGCCAGCAGTTTAAGTCGGACCTTGAACACTGAAGCTTTCTTT. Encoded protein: CASSLSRTLNTEAFF.

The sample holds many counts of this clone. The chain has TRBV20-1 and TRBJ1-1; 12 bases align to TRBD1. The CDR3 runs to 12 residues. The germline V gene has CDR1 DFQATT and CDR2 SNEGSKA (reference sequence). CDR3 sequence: CRPGQGAPEAFF. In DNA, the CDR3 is TGCAGACCGGGACAGGGGGCCCCTGAAGCTTTCTTT.

The CDR3 bases are TGTGCCAGCAGCCCCGCCTTGGGTGGGGGGAACGAGCAGTACTTC. Protein product: CASSPALGGGNEQYF. The J gene is TRBJ2-7, the V gene TRBV6-2 or TRBV6-3, with a weak D call TRBD2 (6 bases). The length of the CDR3 is 15 residues. CDR1 and CDR2 from the germline V gene are MNHEY and SVGEGT. Trimming left V 6 bases short and J 5 bases short, with 20 bases between.

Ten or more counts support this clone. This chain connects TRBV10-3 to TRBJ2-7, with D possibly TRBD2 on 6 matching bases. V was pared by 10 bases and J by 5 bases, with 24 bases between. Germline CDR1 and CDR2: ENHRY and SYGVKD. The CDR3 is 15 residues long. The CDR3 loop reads CANSPRGGDRDEQYF. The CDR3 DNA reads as TGTGCCAACTCACCCCGGGGAGGCGACCGGGACGAGCAGTACTTC.

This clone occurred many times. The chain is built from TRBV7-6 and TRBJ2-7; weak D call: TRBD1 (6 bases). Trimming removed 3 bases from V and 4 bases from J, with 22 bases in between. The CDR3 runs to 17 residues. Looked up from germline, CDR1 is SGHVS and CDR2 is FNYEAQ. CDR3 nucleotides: TGTGCCAGCAGCTTGGTTCCTTCCGGGACACCAGGGTACGAGCAGTACTTC. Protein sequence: CASSLVPSGTPGYEQYF.

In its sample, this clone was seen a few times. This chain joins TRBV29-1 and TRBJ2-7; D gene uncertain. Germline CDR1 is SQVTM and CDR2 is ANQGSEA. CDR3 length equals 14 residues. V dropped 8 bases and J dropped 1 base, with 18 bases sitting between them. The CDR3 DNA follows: TGCAGCTTCTCTCCATGGGTAGGGTCCTACGAGCAGTACTTC. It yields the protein CSFSPWVGSYEQYF.

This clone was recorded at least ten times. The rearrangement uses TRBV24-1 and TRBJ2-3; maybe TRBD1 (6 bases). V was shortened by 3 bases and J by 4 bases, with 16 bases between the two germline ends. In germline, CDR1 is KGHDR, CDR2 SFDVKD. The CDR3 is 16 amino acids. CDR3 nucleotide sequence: TGTGCCACCAGTGATCAGGGGCTGAAGGAGTCAGATACGCAGTATTTT. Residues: CATSDQGLKESDTQYF.

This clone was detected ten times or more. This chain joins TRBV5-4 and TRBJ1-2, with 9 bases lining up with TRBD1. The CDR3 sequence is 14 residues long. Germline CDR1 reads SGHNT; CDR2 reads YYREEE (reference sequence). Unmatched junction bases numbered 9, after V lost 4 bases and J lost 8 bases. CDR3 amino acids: CASSHDRGVGGYTF. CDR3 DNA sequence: TGTGCCAGCAGCCACGACAGGGGGGTTGGAGGCTACACCTTC.

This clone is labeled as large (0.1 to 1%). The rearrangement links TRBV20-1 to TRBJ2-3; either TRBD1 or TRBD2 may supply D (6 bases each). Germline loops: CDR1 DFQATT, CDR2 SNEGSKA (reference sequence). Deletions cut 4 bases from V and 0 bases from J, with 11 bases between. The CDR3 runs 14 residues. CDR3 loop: CSAISGASTDTQYF. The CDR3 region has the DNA TGCAGTGCTATCTCGGGGGCTAGCACAGATACGCAGTATTTT.

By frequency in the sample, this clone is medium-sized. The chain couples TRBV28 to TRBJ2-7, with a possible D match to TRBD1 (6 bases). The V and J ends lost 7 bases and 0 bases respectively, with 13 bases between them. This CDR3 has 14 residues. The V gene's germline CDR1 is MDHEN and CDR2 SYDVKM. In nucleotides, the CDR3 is TGTGCCAGCATGACTACAGGGTCCTCCTACGAGCAGTACTTC. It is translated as CASMTTGSSYEQYF.

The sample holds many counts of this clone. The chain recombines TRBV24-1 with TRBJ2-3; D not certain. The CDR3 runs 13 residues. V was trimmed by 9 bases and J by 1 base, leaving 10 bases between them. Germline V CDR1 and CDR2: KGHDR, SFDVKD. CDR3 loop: CATRTSGTDTQYF. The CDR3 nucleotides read TGTGCCACCCGCACCTCAGGCACAGATACGCAGTATTTT.

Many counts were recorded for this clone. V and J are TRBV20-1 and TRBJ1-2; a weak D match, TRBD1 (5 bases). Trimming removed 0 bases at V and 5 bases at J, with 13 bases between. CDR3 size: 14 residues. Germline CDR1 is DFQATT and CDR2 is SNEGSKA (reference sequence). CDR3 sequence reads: CSARDIRDGYGYTF. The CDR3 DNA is TGCAGTGCTAGAGATATAAGGGACGGTTATGGCTACACCTTC.

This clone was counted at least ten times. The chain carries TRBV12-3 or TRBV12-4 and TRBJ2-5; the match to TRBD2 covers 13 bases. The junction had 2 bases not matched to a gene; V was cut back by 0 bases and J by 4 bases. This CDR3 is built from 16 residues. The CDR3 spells CASSLATSGGIETQYF. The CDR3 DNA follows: TGTGCCAGCAGTTTAGCGACTAGCGGGGGGATAGAGACCCAGTACTTC.

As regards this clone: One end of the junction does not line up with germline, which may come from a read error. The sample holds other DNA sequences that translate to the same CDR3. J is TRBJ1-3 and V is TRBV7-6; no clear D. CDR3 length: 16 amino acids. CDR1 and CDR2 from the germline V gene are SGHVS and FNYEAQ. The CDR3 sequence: CASSLEGLSSGNTIYF. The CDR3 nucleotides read TGTGCTAGCAGCTTAGAGGGTTTGAGCTCTGGAAACACCATATATTTT.

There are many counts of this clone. CDR3 loop: CSARPTGRNYGYTF. The DNA for the CDR3 is TGCAGTGCTAGACCAACGGGCAGGAACTATGGCTACACCTTC. The chain carries TRBV20-1 and TRBJ1-2; D gene ambiguous. V was clipped by 2 bases and J by 2 bases, with 12 bases between them. Looked up from germline, CDR1 is DFQATT and CDR2 is SNEGSKA (reference sequence). This CDR3 is 14 amino acids long.

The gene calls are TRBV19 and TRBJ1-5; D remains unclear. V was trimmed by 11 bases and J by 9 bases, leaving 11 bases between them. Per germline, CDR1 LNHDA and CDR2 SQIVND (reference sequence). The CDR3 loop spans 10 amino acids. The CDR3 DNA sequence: TGTGCCGCCGGGAGGATGCCCCAGCATTTT. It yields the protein CAAGRMPQHF. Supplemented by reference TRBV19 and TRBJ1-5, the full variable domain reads DGGITQSPKYLFRKEGQNVTLSCEQNLNHDAMYWYRQDPGQGLRLIYYSQIVNDFQKGDIAEGYSVSREKKESFPLTVTSAQKNPTAFYLCAAGRMPQHFGDGTRLSIL.

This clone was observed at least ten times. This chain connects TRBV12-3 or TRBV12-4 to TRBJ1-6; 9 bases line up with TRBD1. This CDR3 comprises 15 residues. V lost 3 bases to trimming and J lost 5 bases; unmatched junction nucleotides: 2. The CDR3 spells CASSFRQGDNSPLHF. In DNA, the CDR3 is TGTGCCAGCAGTTTTAGACAGGGGGATAATTCACCCCTCCACTTT.

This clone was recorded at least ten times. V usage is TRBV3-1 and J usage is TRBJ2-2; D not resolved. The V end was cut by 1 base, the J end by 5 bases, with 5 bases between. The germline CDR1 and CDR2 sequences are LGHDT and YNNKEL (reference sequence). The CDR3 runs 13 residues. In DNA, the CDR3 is TGTGCCAGCAGCCAAGGCACGACCGGGGAGCTGTTTTTT. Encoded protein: CASSQGTTGELFF. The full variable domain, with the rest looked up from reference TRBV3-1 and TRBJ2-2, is DTAVSQTPKYLVTQMGNDKSIKCEQNLGHDTMYWYKQDSKKFLKIMFSYNNKELIINETVPNRFSPKSPDKAHLNLHINSLELGDSAVYFCASSQGTTGELFFGEGSRLTVL.

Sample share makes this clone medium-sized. Written as DNA, the CDR3 is TGTGCCAGCAGTTCAGGGACAGGGTTTGAGCAGTACTTC. Its protein is CASSSGTGFEQYF. J is TRBJ2-7 and V is TRBV12-3 or TRBV12-4; 9 bases are shared with TRBD1. This CDR3 has 13 amino acids. J was trimmed by 7 bases and V by 4 bases; bases with no gene match: 5.

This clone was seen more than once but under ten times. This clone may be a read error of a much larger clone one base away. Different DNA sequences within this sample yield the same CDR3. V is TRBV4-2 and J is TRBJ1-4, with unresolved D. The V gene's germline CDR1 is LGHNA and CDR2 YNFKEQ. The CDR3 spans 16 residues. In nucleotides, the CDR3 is TGTGCCAGTAGCCAAGAATCTACTACAACTAATGAAAAACTGTTTTTT. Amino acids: CASSQESTTTNEKLFF.

CDR3 nucleotides: TGTGCCTGGGGGACCTTGGAACTGTTTTTT. Translation: CAWGTLELFF. This rearrangement joins TRBV30 to TRBJ2-2; D tentatively fits TRBD1 or TRBD2 (5 bases each). The CDR3 is 10 amino acids. Trimming removed 5 bases at V and 14 bases at J, with 12 bases between. Germline V lookup: CDR1 GTSNPN, CDR2 SVGIG (reference sequence). The entire variable domain, with the rest obtained from reference TRBV30 and TRBJ2-2, is as follows: SQTIHQWPATLVQPVGSPLSLECTVEGTSNPNLYWYRQAAGRGLQLLFYSVGIGQISSEVPQNLSASRPQDRQFILSSKKLLLSDSGFYLCAWGTLELFFGEGSRLTVL.

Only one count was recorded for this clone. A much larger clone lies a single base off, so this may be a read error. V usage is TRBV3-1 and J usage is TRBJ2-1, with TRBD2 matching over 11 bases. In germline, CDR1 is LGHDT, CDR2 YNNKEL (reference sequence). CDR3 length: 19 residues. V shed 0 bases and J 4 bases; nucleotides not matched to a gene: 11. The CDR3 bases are TGTGCCAGCAGCCAAGATTGGGGGACCGGGACTAGCGGTTACAATGAGCAGTTCTTC. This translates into CASSQDWGTGTSGYNEQFF.